The 6 T cell receptor beta chains listed next were all sequenced from one sample in a study of T cell responses to AZD1222 COVID-19 vaccine. Profiled with immunoSEQ multiplex PCR; TCRdb holds only in-frame clones, not every one. Among approximately 90,000 clones listed, roughly 89% were seen once. The source material was peripheral blood, sampled on day 0 of AZD1222 vaccination. These receptors were taken from an adult in good health.

V gene TRBV6-2 or TRBV6-3 combines with J gene TRBJ2-7; TRBD2 matches 8 bases. This CDR3 spans 18 amino acids. The J segment lost 5 bases and the V segment lost 6 bases, leaving 21 bases of the junction unmatched. Germline CDR1 reads MNHEY; CDR2 reads SVGEGT. As DNA, the CDR3 is TGTGCCAGCAGCCCCGTAGGATTTAGCGGGGCCCCCATCCACGAGCAGTACTTC. The encoded protein is CASSPVGFSGAPIHEQYF.

The chain is built from TRBV7-9 and TRBJ1-4, with no clear D. The CDR3 has 16 amino acids. Germline V CDR1 and CDR2: SEHNR, FQNEAQ (reference sequence). Trimming shortened V by 1 base and J by 2 bases, and 11 bases separated the two germline ends. This CDR3 reads CASSLGGWSTNEKLFF. The CDR3 nucleotides are TGTGCCAGCAGCTTAGGGGGTTGGTCGACTAATGAAAAACTGTTTTTT.

This clone has only one observation. The gene calls are TRBV5-5 and TRBJ1-1; maybe TRBD1 (5 bases). CDR1 SGHKS and CDR2 YYEKEE come from the germline V gene (reference sequence). The CDR3 extends over 14 amino acids. Trimming removed 2 bases from V and 2 bases from J, with 10 bases in between. The CDR3 region is CASSFSDTNTEAFF. The CDR3 DNA reads as TGTGCCAGCAGCTTTTCGGACACAAACACTGAAGCTTTCTTT.

This clone occurred a few times. The V call is TRBV5-1, the J call TRBJ1-5; a possible D gene is TRBD1 (6 bases). Trimming shortened V by 2 bases and J by 5 bases, and 14 bases separated the two germline ends. CDR3 length: 15 residues. Per germline, CDR1 SGHRS and CDR2 YFSETQ. CDR3: CASSFSWGADQPQHF. The CDR3 DNA reads as TGCGCCAGCAGCTTCTCCTGGGGGGCAGATCAGCCCCAGCATTTT.

V gene TRBV14 combines with J gene TRBJ2-2, with 8 positions matching TRBD1. In germline, CDR1 is SGHDN, CDR2 FVKESK. V was clipped by 0 bases and J by 4 bases; unmatched bases: 4. The CDR3 runs to 16 residues. CDR3 coding DNA: TGTGCCAGCAGCCAAGATGCAGGGGGCATCACCGGGGAGCTGTTTTTT. This gives the protein CASSQDAGGITGELFF.

V usage is TRBV5-1 and J usage is TRBJ2-3; the D is unclear. Germline V gene data show CDR1 as SGHRS and CDR2 as YFSETQ. The CDR3 extends over 12 amino acids. V lost 1 base to trimming and J lost 6 bases, with 6 bases between them. CDR3 DNA sequence: TGCGCCAGCAGCTTGAACCCGGATACGCAGTATTTT. This encodes CASSLNPDTQYF.